The clone carrying this TCR beta chain was observed a single time. Its matching antigen is unknown. The sample has other DNA sequences that encode this CDR3 too. The sample originates from a study of shared clonotypes between healthy human individuals. Study-wide findings and caveats: On the whole, naive subsets had larger estimated richness than memory subsets had.

Original analysis: Because ImmunoSEQ provided only junction sequences with no quality scores, the filtering differed. Repertoires were generated with immunoSEQ multiplex PCR, while TCRdb's copy carries only in-frame clones and drops some. Clone size and V and J calls were adopted from that table, with D and trimming inferred from the DNA. Among roughly 2 million clones, 90% to 95% were seen once, and the ten largest hold under 0.15%. Researchers partitioned CD4+ cells into CD45RA+ naive and CD45RA-negative memory subsets. Between the trimmed V and J ends, which lost 3 bases and 0 bases, there was a span of 6 bases. Germline loops: CDR1 MNHEY, CDR2 SVGAGI. This CDR3 is built from 13 residues.

The chain is built from TRBV6-5 and TRBJ2-7; TRBD1 or TRBD2 may be the D gene (5 bases each). This TCR came from a man between 18 and 29 years old in good health. The material sequenced was naive CD4+ T cells sorted from blood. Subset reported: CD45RA+ positively selected. CDR3 in DNA: TGTGCCAGCAGTTATGGGGGCTCCTACGAGCAGTACTTC. Its translation is CASSYGGSYEQYF.